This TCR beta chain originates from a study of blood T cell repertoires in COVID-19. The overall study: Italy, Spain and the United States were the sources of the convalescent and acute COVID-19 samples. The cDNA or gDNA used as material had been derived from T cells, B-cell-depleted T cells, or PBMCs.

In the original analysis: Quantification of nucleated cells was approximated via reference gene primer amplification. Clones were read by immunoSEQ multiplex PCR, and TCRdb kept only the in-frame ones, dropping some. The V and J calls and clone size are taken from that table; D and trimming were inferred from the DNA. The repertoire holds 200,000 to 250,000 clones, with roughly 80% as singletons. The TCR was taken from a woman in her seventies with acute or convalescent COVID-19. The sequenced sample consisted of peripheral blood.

The CDR3 here is CASSTGQGGGEQYF. The CDR3 region has the DNA TGCGCCAGCAGCACGGGACAGGGCGGAGGCGAGCAGTACTTC. V gene TRBV5-1 combines with J gene TRBJ2-7; TRBD1 agrees at 9 bases. Trimming took 4 bases from V and 6 from J; bases not matched to a gene: 8. Germline V CDR1 and CDR2: SGHRS, YFSETQ. The CDR3 sequence is 14 residues long. Supplemented by reference TRBV5-1 and TRBJ2-7, the full variable domain reads KAGVTQTPRYLIKTRGQQVTLSCSPISGHRSVSWYQQTPGQGLQFLFEYFSETQRNKGNFPGRFSGRQFSNSRSEMNVSTLELGDSALYLCASSTGQGGGEQYFGPGTRLTVT.